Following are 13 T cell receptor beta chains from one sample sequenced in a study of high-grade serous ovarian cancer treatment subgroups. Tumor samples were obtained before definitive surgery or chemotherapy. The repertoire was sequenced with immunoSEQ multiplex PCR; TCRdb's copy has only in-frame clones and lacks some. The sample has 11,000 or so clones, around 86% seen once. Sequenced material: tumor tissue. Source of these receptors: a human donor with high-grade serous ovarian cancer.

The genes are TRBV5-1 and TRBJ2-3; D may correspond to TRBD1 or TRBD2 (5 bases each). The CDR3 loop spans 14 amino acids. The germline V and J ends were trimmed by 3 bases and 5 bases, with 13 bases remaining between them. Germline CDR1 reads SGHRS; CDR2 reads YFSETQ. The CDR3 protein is CASSSGPGRDTQYF. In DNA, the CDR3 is TGCGCCAGCAGCTCGGGACCAGGCCGAGATACGCAGTATTTT. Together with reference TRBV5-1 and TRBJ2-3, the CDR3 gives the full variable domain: KAGVTQTPRYLIKTRGQQVTLSCSPISGHRSVSWYQQTPGQGLQFLFEYFSETQRNKGNFPGRFSGRQFSNSRSEMNVSTLELGDSALYLCASSSGPGRDTQYFGPGTRLTVL.

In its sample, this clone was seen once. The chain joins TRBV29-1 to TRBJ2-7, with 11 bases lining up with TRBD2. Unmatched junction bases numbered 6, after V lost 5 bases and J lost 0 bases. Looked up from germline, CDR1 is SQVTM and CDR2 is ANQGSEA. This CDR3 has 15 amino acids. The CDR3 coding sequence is TGCAGCGTTTCCGGGACTAGCGGTTCCTCCTACGAGCAGTACTTC. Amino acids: CSVSGTSGSSYEQYF.

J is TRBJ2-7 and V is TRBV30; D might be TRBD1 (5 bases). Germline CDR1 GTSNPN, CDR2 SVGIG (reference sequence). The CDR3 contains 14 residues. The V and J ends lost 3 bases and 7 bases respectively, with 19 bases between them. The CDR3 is CAWRSKGQGREQYF. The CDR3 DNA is TGTGCCTGGAGAAGTAAGGGCCAGGGTAGGGAGCAGTACTTC.

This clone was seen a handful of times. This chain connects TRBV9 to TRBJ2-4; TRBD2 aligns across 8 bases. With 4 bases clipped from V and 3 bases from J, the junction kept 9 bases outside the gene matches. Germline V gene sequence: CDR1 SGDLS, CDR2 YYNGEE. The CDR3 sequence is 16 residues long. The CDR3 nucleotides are TGTGCCAGCAGCCCCCGGGAGGGGTCTTACAAAAACATTCAGTACTTC. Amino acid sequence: CASSPREGSYKNIQYF. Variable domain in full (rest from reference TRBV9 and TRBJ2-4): DSGVTQTPKHLITATGQRVTLRCSPRSGDLSVYWYQQSLDQGLQFLIQYYNGEERAKGNILERFSAQQFPDLHSELNLSSLELGDSALYFCASSPREGSYKNIQYFGAGTRLSVL.

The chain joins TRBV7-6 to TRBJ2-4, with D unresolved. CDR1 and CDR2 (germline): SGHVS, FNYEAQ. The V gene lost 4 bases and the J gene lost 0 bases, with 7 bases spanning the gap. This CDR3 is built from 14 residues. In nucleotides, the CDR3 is TGTGCCAGCAGCTCCGCGGTAGCCAAAAACATTCAGTACTTC. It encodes CASSSAVAKNIQYF.

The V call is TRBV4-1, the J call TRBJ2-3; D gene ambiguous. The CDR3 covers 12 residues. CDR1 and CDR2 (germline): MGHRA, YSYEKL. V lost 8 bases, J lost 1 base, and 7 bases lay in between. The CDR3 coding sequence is TGCGCCAGCTCCTTCGGCACAGATACGCAGTATTTT. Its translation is CASSFGTDTQYF.

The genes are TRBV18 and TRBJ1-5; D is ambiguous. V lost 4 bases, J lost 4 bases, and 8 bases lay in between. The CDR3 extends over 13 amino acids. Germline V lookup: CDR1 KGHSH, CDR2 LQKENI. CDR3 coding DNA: TGTGCCAGCTCACGGGTAGCGAATCAGCCCCAGCATTTT. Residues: CASSRVANQPQHF.

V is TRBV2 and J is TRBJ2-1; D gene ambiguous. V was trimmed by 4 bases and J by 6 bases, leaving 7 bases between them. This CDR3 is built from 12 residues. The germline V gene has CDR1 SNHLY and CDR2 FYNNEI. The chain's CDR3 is CASSATGNEQFF. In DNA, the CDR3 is TGTGCCAGCAGTGCTACGGGCAATGAGCAGTTCTTC.

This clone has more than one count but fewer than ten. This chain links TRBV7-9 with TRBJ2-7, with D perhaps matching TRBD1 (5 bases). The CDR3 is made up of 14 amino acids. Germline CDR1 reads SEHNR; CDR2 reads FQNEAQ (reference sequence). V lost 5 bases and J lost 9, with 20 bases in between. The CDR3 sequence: CASSQGGQATVQYF. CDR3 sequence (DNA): TGTGCCAGCAGCCAGGGCGGACAAGCCACAGTGCAGTACTTC.

The CDR3 here is CASSPSSGRAKNIQYF. CDR3 bases: TGTGCCAGCAGTCCCTCTAGCGGGAGAGCCAAAAACATTCAGTACTTC. The chain links TRBV28 to TRBJ2-4; 10 bases agree with TRBD2. The CDR3 extends over 16 amino acids. Losses at the gene ends were 5 bases for V and 0 bases for J; bases not matched to a gene: 4. CDR1 MDHEN and CDR2 SYDVKM come from the germline V gene. The variable domain in full, with the rest retrieved from reference TRBV28 and TRBJ2-4, is DVKVTQSSRYLVKRTGEKVFLECVQDMDHENMFWYRQDPGLGLRLIYFSYDVKMKEKGDIPEGYSVSREKKERFSLILESASTNQTSMYLCASSPSSGRAKNIQYFGAGTRLSVL.

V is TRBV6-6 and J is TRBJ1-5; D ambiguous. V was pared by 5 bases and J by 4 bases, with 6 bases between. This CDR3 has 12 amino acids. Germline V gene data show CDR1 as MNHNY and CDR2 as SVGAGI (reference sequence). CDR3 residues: CASSLDNQPQHF. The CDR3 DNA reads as TGTGCCAGCAGTCTTGATAATCAGCCCCAGCATTTT.

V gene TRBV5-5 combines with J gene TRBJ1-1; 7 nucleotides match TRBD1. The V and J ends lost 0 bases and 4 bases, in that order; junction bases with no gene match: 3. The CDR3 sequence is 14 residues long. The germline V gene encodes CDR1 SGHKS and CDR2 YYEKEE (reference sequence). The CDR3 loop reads CASSLAGGGTEAFF. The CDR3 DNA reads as TGTGCCAGCAGCTTGGCAGGGGGTGGCACTGAAGCTTTCTTT.

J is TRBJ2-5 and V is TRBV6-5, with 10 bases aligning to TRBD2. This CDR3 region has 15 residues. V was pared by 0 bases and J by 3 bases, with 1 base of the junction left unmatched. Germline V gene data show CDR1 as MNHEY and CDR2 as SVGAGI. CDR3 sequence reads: CASSYSGLAKETQYF. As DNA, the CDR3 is TGTGCCAGCAGTTACTCGGGACTAGCGAAAGAGACCCAGTACTTC.